This is a list of T cell receptor beta chains from one sample in a study of blood T cell repertoires in COVID-19. The protocol was immunoSEQ multiplex PCR, while the TCRdb copy is restricted to in-frame clones and leaves out a portion. The profile shows 150,000 or so clones, 80% to 85% of them singletons. Sequencing was done on a sample of PBMCs or T cells enriched from blood (not recorded which). Source of these receptors: a woman aged 55 to 70 who had recovered from COVID-19. The CDR3 runs from the conserved cysteine through the conserved F or W. The order of the fields is J gene, D gene, clone size, V gene, CDR3 protein, CDR3 DNA. D genes are given only for firm matches. Size is stated for part of the rows, as once, few or many counts, or as a class when the clone is expanded.

J gene: TRBJ1-2; D gene: TRBD1; clone size: .; V gene: TRBV19; CDR3 protein: CASSVGRGSIGYTF; CDR3 DNA: TGTGCCAGTAGTGTCGGCAGGGGGTCGATTGGCTACACCTTC
J gene: TRBJ1-1; D gene: .; clone size: .; V gene: TRBV27; CDR3 protein: CASSLRGLVRGTEAFF; CDR3 DNA: TGTGCCAGCAGTTTGCGAGGGCTGGTTCGGGGCACTGAAGCTTTCTTT
J gene: TRBJ1-2; D gene: .; clone size: .; V gene: TRBV5-4; CDR3 protein: CASSPTGNYGYTF; CDR3 DNA: TGTGCCAGCAGCCCGACGGGTAACTATGGCTACACCTTC
J gene: TRBJ2-5; D gene: .; clone size: .; V gene: TRBV3-1/TRBV3-2; CDR3 protein: CASSQVGTQYF; CDR3 DNA: TGTGCCAGCAGCCAGGTCGGGACCCAGTACTTC
J gene: TRBJ2-6; D gene: TRBD1; clone size: .; V gene: TRBV5-1; CDR3 protein: CASEQGVPSTNVLTF; CDR3 DNA: TGCGCCAGCGAACAGGGGGTCCCCTCGACCAACGTCCTGACTTTC
J gene: TRBJ1-5; D gene: .; clone size: .; V gene: TRBV10-3; CDR3 protein: CAISELQGSQPQHF; CDR3 DNA: TGTGCCATCAGTGAGCTACAGGGTAGCCAGCCCCAGCATTTT
J gene: TRBJ1-3; D gene: .; clone size: .; V gene: TRBV30; CDR3 protein: CAWRSNFPLGNTIYF; CDR3 DNA: TGTGCCTGGAGATCCAACTTCCCTTTGGGAAACACCATATATTTT
J gene: TRBJ2-3; D gene: .; clone size: .; V gene: TRBV5-1; CDR3 protein: CASSPATSLGTDTQYF; CDR3 DNA: TGCGCCAGCAGCCCGGCAACTAGCCTCGGCACAGATACGCAGTATTTT
J gene: TRBJ1-5; D gene: .; clone size: .; V gene: TRBV6-4; CDR3 protein: CASVGGVRHQPQHF; CDR3 DNA: TGTGCCAGCGTAGGGGGGGTGAGGCATCAGCCCCAGCATTTT
J gene: TRBJ1-2; D gene: TRBD1; clone size: once; V gene: TRBV2; CDR3 protein: CASETGTYGYTF; CDR3 DNA: TGTGCCAGCGAGACAGGGACCTATGGCTACACCTTC
J gene: TRBJ2-7; D gene: .; clone size: .; V gene: TRBV7-2; CDR3 protein: CASSTTTGHLSYEQYF; CDR3 DNA: TGTGCCAGCAGTACAACAACGGGACACCTCTCCTACGAGCAGTACTTC
J gene: TRBJ2-7; D gene: .; clone size: once; V gene: TRBV14; CDR3 protein: CASSSNSYRGGSYEQYF; CDR3 DNA: TGTGCCAGCAGCTCCAATTCCTACAGGGGGGGGTCCTACGAGCAGTACTTC
J gene: TRBJ1-1; D gene: .; clone size: once; V gene: TRBV5-1; CDR3 protein: CASSARGGDSAEAFF; CDR3 DNA: TGCGCCAGCAGCGCCCGCGGGGGGGATTCGGCTGAAGCTTTCTTT
J gene: TRBJ2-7; D gene: TRBD2; clone size: few; V gene: TRBV3-1/TRBV3-2; CDR3 protein: CASSRGRAAYEQYF; CDR3 DNA: TGTGCCAGCAGCCGCGGGAGAGCCGCCTACGAGCAGTACTTC